Shown below are 31 T cell receptor beta chains from a single sample sequenced in a study of CD8+CD57+ T cells in acquired aplastic anemia. Flow cytometry had shown expanded CD8+CD57+ cells in the patients chosen for sequencing. TCR beta VDJ and CDR3 profiling used genomic DNA as template. TCRdb itself ran the reads through MiXCR, one entry per CDR3 protein. The sample lists 300,000 or so distinct CDR3 sequences; around three fifths were seen once. Sequences were obtained from sorted CD4+, CD8+, or CD8+CD57+ T cells (not recorded which) from PBMCs. The source of these receptors is a human donor with aplastic anemia.

In regard to this clonotype: The junction shows a germline mismatch at one end, possibly a read error. V is TRBV10-3 and J is TRBJ1-5; D not certain. Germline CDR1 and CDR2: ENHRY and SYGVKD. The CDR3 is made up of 11 amino acids. The CDR3 is CASSGMGPQHF. CDR3 DNA sequence: TGTGCCAGCAGTGGGATGGGGCCCCAGCATTTT.

In this sample, this clonotype turned up once. This sequence joins TRBV20-1 and TRBJ2-3, with 8 positions matching TRBD2. Germline-derived CDR1 and CDR2 are DFQATT and SNEGSKA (reference sequence). CDR3 length: 12 amino acids. V lost 5 bases and J lost 6; bases outside the gene matches: 4. The CDR3 region is CSAPGGGDTQYF. For the CDR3, the DNA is TGCAGTGCTCCGGGAGGGGGGGATACGCAGTATTTT.

A few counts support this clonotype. This rearrangement joins TRBV7-9 to TRBJ1-4; 7 bases are a match to TRBD1. CDR3 length: 14 amino acids. Germline V CDR1 and CDR2: SEHNR, FQNEAQ (reference sequence). After removal of 5 bases from V and 5 bases from J, the junction contained 5 bases not matched to a gene. DNA of the CDR3: TGTGCCAGCAGCGGCGGGACAGCGAATGAAAAACTGTTTTTT. It specifies CASSGGTANEKLFF.

This clonotype was counted between two and nine times. The chain has TRBV7-6 and TRBJ1-3, with no clear D. V was clipped by 5 bases and J by 0 bases, with 14 bases between them. This CDR3 is 16 amino acids long. CDR1 SGHVS and CDR2 FNYEAQ come from the germline V gene. The CDR3 loop reads CASSLGVPSSGNTIYF. The CDR3, as DNA: TGTGCCAGCAGCCTTGGGGTGCCGAGCTCTGGAAACACCATATATTTT.

The CDR3 coding sequence is TGTGCCAGCAGCCTACAACAGGGGACCTACAATGAGCAGTTCTTC. Translated: CASSLQQGTYNEQFF. The genes are TRBV7-8 and TRBJ2-1; 7 nucleotides agree with TRBD1. The germline V gene encodes CDR1 SGHVS and CDR2 FQNEAQ. The CDR3 totals 15 residues. Unmatched junction bases numbered 6, after V lost 5 bases and J lost 2 bases.

The V gene is TRBV7-9, the J gene TRBJ1-1; TRBD1 agrees at 7 bases. Germline values: CDR1 SEHNR, CDR2 FQNEAQ (reference sequence). Losses at the gene ends were 1 base for V and 1 base for J; bases not matched to a gene: 3. This CDR3 region has 15 residues. CDR3: CASSLGQGTNTEAFF. CDR3 nucleotides: TGTGCCAGCAGCTTAGGACAGGGAACGAACACTGAAGCTTTCTTT.

This clonotype was counted only a few times. The rearrangement uses TRBV7-3 and TRBJ1-1; weak D call: TRBD1 (6 bases). The CDR3 contains 16 residues. Germline V gene data show CDR1 as SGHTA and CDR2 as FQGTGA. Trimming took off 4 bases at V and 6 bases at J, with 21 bases between the two ends. In DNA form, the CDR3 reads TGTGCCAGCAGCTCGGACCGGGACACAGCACACGCTGAAGCTTTCTTT. Residues: CASSSDRDTAHAEAFF. The full variable domain, its missing parts supplied by reference TRBV7-3 and TRBJ1-1, is GAGVSQTPSNKVTEKGKYVELRCDPISGHTALYWYRQSLGQGPEFLIYFQGTGAADDSGLPNDRFFAVRPEGSVSTLKIQRTERGDSAVYLCASSSDRDTAHAEAFFGQGTRLTVV.

The V and J genes are TRBV6-5 and TRBJ2-7; the D is unclear. Germline V gene sequence: CDR1 MNHEY, CDR2 SVGAGI. The CDR3 runs to 14 residues. Deletions cut 0 bases from V and 2 bases from J, with 8 bases between. The CDR3 coding sequence is TGTGCCAGCAGTTACTCTGACGGCCCCTACGAGCAGTACTTC. Translation gives CASSYSDGPYEQYF.

The chain is built from TRBV19 and TRBJ2-1; D possibly uses TRBD1 or TRBD2 (6 bases each). Germline loops: CDR1 LNHDA, CDR2 SQIVND (reference sequence). V was cut by 4 bases and J by 7 bases, with 20 bases left in between. This CDR3 has 16 residues. This chain's CDR3 is CASSSRGGGGRNEQFF. The CDR3 nucleotides are TGTGCCAGTAGTAGCCGAGGGGGAGGAGGGAGGAATGAGCAGTTCTTC. The whole variable domain, remainder taken from reference TRBV19 and TRBJ2-1, is DGGITQSPKYLFRKEGQNVTLSCEQNLNHDAMYWYRQDPGQGLRLIYYSQIVNDFQKGDIAEGYSVSREKKESFPLTVTSAQKNPTAFYLCASSSRGGGGRNEQFFGPGTRLTVL.

J is TRBJ1-1 and V is TRBV10-3; D unclear. Germline CDR1 and CDR2: ENHRY and SYGVKD. V lost 0 bases to trimming and J lost 1 base, with 3 bases between them. This CDR3 region has 13 residues. The CDR3: CAISESKNTEAFF. Written as DNA, the CDR3 is TGTGCCATCAGTGAGTCGAAGAACACTGAAGCTTTCTTT.

This clonotype appeared a single time. The gene calls are TRBV29-1 and TRBJ1-6, with D possibly matching TRBD1 (5 bases). V gave up 7 bases and J gave up 7 bases, with 11 bases separating them. The V gene's germline CDR1 is SQVTM and CDR2 ANQGSEA. This CDR3 has 12 residues. Written as DNA, the CDR3 is TGCAGCGCTGGGGAGGGGAATTCACCCCTCCACTTT. Translation: CSAGEGNSPLHF.

This clonotype was counted once. J is TRBJ1-1 and V is TRBV4-1; D is possibly TRBD1 (6 bases). This CDR3 has 14 amino acids. Germline V gene data show CDR1 as MGHRA and CDR2 as YSYEKL. V was trimmed by 1 base and J by 1 base, leaving 7 bases between them. This CDR3 reads CASSQGGANTEAFF. The CDR3 DNA is TGCGCCAGCAGCCAAGGGGGGGCGAACACTGAAGCTTTCTTT.

This clonotype showed up just once. The chain is built from TRBV15 and TRBJ2-6; perhaps TRBD1 as D (6 bases). The CDR3 has 17 residues. Germline CDR1 and CDR2: LNHNV and YYDKDF (reference sequence). V gave up 0 bases and J gave up 4 bases, with 13 bases separating them. DNA for the CDR3: TGTGCCACCAGCAGAGATAGATTGGGGGCAGGGGCCAACGTCCTGACTTTC. Protein: CATSRDRLGAGANVLTF.

The chain links TRBV7-6 to TRBJ2-2; 8 positions match TRBD2. J lost 7 bases, V lost 6 bases, and 10 bases had no gene match. Germline CDR1 SGHVS, CDR2 FNYEAQ. This CDR3 has 15 amino acids. CDR3 nucleotides: TGTGCCAGCAGAATAACGCCCGGGACTAGCGGGGAGCTGTTTTTT. This gives the protein CASRITPGTSGELFF.

On this clonotype: No conserved phenylalanine or tryptophan ends this CDR3, so it is likely a read error. Because the CDR3's place on the DNA is in doubt, the DNA is left out and the CDR3 is given as listed by TCRdb. The CDR3 here is CSARTGQR. The chain joins TRBV20-1 to TRBJ2-1; the table's D call of TRBD1 was not tested on the DNA. In germline, CDR1 is DFQATT, CDR2 SNEGSKA (reference sequence). The CDR3 contains 8 residues when both ends are counted.

This clonotype was observed once. One base away lies a much larger clone, so this may be a sequencing read error. The chain has TRBV6-2 or TRBV6-3 and TRBJ1-2; D ambiguous. CDR1 and CDR2 from the germline V gene are MNHEY and SVGEGT. The CDR3 spans 12 residues. The V end was cut by 6 bases, the J end by 5 bases, with 10 bases between. CDR3 bases: TGTGCCAGCAGACTGGGTGGGTATGGCTACACCTTC. It codes for CASRLGGYGYTF.

This clonotype was seen many times. The chain joins TRBV7-6 to TRBJ2-2; the match to TRBD1 covers 11 bases. This CDR3 has 16 residues. CDR1 and CDR2 from the germline V gene are SGHVS and FNYEAQ. J gave up 4 bases and V 5 bases, and 6 bases lay outside the gene matches. CDR3 bases: TGTGCCAGCAGCCGGACCGGGACAGGGGGCACCGGGGAGCTGTTTTTT. The encoded protein is CASSRTGTGGTGELFF.

This clonotype was seen only once. V is TRBV12-3 or TRBV12-4 and J is TRBJ1-1; D may be TRBD1 (6 bases). The CDR3 is 14 residues long. Trimming removed 5 bases at V and 6 bases at J, with 16 bases between. The CDR3 protein is CASSATGGRSEAFF. For the CDR3, the DNA is TGTGCCAGCAGTGCGACAGGTGGAAGATCTGAAGCTTTCTTT.

This clonotype appeared many times. The chain joins TRBV6-6 to TRBJ2-7; 12 nucleotides match TRBD1. CDR1 and CDR2 (germline): MNHNY, SVGAGI (reference sequence). This CDR3 comprises 15 residues. V was pared by 6 bases and J by 6 bases, with 9 bases of the junction left unmatched. CDR3 loop: CASRDPGTGGGEQYF. The DNA of the CDR3 is TGTGCCAGCAGAGATCCCGGGACAGGGGGCGGCGAGCAGTACTTC.

Written as DNA, the CDR3 is TGTGCCACCAGTGACCCCCAGGGGTTTCCCTACGAGCAGTACTTC. Residues: CATSDPQGFPYEQYF. J is TRBJ2-7 and V is TRBV24-1; TRBD1 is a possible D gene (6 bases). V was cut by 4 bases and J by 2 bases, with 14 bases left in between. Germline V gene data show CDR1 as KGHDR and CDR2 as SFDVKD. The CDR3 totals 15 residues.

Ten or more counts support this clonotype. The V call is TRBV7-8, the J call TRBJ2-1, with TRBD2 as a possible D gene (7 bases). Germline CDR1 is SGHVS and CDR2 is FQNEAQ. Trimming cost V 4 bases and J 3 bases, with 19 bases left between them. This CDR3 is built from 17 residues. In nucleotides, the CDR3 is TGTGCCAGCAGCTCCGCGGGGGTGGGGGCGGTCTACAATGAGCAGTTCTTC. This translates into CASSSAGVGAVYNEQFF.

This clonotype was seen only a few times. The chain has TRBV25-1 and TRBJ2-7; no reliable D call. CDR3 size: 13 residues. V lost 3 bases and J 3 bases, leaving 9 bases between the germline ends. CDR1 MGHDK and CDR2 SYGVNS come from the germline V gene. In DNA, the CDR3 is TGTGCCAGCAGTGACTCTGACATCTACGAGCAGTACTTC. Its translation is CASSDSDIYEQYF.

This clonotype has more than one count but fewer than ten. The chain employs TRBV7-6 and TRBJ1-2; D is unclear. V was cut by 6 bases and J by 7 bases, with 15 bases left in between. The germline CDR1 and CDR2 sequences are SGHVS and FNYEAQ. The CDR3 contains 13 residues. The CDR3 DNA sequence: TGTGCCAGCAGTAACGGGATCTTCGGTGGCTACACCTTC. Protein product: CASSNGIFGGYTF. The full variable domain, its missing parts supplied by reference TRBV7-6 and TRBJ1-2, is GAGVSQSPRYKVTKRGQDVALRCDPISGHVSLYWYRQALGQGPEFLTYFNYEAQQDKSGLPNDRFSAERPEGSISTLTIQRTEQRDSAMYRCASSNGIFGGYTFGSGTRLTVV.

This clonotype was seen at least ten times. The rearrangement uses TRBV29-1 and TRBJ1-1; TRBD1 agrees at 9 bases. Trimming cost V 4 bases and J 1 base; bases outside gene matches: 1. The germline CDR1 and CDR2 sequences are SQVTM and ANQGSEA. The CDR3 loop spans 13 amino acids. Here the CDR3 reads CSVAGQGNTEAFF. CDR3 nucleotides: TGCAGCGTTGCGGGACAGGGGAACACTGAAGCTTTCTTT.

The rearrangement uses TRBV2 and TRBJ2-7; TRBD1 aligns across 7 bases. This CDR3 is 15 amino acids long. The V gene end was trimmed by 6 bases and the J gene end by 2 bases; junction bases not matched to a gene: 10. The germline CDR1 and CDR2 sequences are SNHLY and FYNNEI. The CDR3 region has the DNA TGTGCCAGCAGGACACGACAGGGACCGACCTACGAGCAGTACTTC. It yields the protein CASRTRQGPTYEQYF.

The CDR3 sequence is CASSTTTGLRGTEAFF. CDR3 coding DNA: TGTGCCAGCTCAACAACAACGGGTTTAAGGGGAACTGAAGCTTTCTTT. This rearrangement joins TRBV18 to TRBJ1-1; D may be TRBD1 (5 bases). Germline CDR1 and CDR2: KGHSH and LQKENI. V was trimmed by 5 bases and J by 5 bases, leaving 21 bases between them. This CDR3 is built from 16 residues.

V and J are TRBV7-9 and TRBJ2-7, with D perhaps TRBD1 (7 bases). The CDR3 has 15 residues. V lost 5 bases, J lost 2 bases, and 16 bases lay in between. Germline loops: CDR1 SEHNR, CDR2 FQNEAQ (reference sequence). The CDR3 region is CASSPRRGRTYEQYF. In DNA, the CDR3 is TGTGCCAGCAGCCCAAGGAGGGGGCGGACCTACGAGCAGTACTTC.

The V and J genes are TRBV7-2 and TRBJ2-5; a possible D gene is TRBD2 (7 bases). The better agreement between TRBJ2-7 and the DNA end casts doubt on the J call. This CDR3 has 14 amino acids. Germline V lookup: CDR1 SGHTA, CDR2 FQGNSA. The CDR3 spells CASSPRGASYEQYF. The CDR3 bases are TGTGCCAGCAGCCCCCGGGGGGCTTCCTACGAGCAGTACTTC.

The CDR3 loop reads CASSLAGLAGGQETQYF. The CDR3 region has the DNA TGTGCCAGCAGCTTAGCAGGACTAGCGGGAGGCCAAGAGACCCAGTACTTC. The rearrangement links TRBV7-3 to TRBJ2-5; 14 nucleotides align to TRBD2. V was clipped by 2 bases and J by 1 base; unmatched bases: 3. This CDR3 comprises 17 residues. In germline, CDR1 is SGHTA, CDR2 FQGTGA.

This clonotype was picked up a small number of times. The rearrangement uses TRBV19 and TRBJ1-2; 7 bases agree with TRBD1. J gave up 8 bases and V 5 bases, and 8 bases lay outside the gene matches. Germline CDR1 reads LNHDA; CDR2 reads SQIVND (reference sequence). The CDR3 length is 13 residues. CDR3: CASSARQGGGYTF. DNA of the CDR3: TGTGCCAGTAGTGCAAGACAGGGCGGGGGCTACACCTTC.

This clonotype was detected ten times or more. The chain uses TRBV5-1 and TRBJ1-4; TRBD1 matches 8 bases. CDR3 length equals 16 residues. V shed 4 bases and J 4 bases; nucleotides not matched to a gene: 9. Germline V gene data show CDR1 as SGHRS and CDR2 as YFSETQ. The CDR3 sequence is CASSILAGQGNEKLFF. In DNA, the CDR3 is TGCGCCAGCAGCATCCTCGCCGGACAGGGTAATGAAAAACTGTTTTTT. Together with reference TRBV5-1 and TRBJ1-4, the CDR3 gives the full variable domain: KAGVTQTPRYLIKTRGQQVTLSCSPISGHRSVSWYQQTPGQGLQFLFEYFSETQRNKGNFPGRFSGRQFSNSRSEMNVSTLELGDSALYLCASSILAGQGNEKLFFGSGTQLSVL.